The clone carrying this T cell receptor beta chain has a handful of counts. CDR3 length: 13 amino acids. The germline CDR1 and CDR2 sequences are LNHNV and YYDKDF (reference sequence). V lost 5 bases to trimming and J lost 7 bases; unmatched junction nucleotides: 5. Random-hexamer reverse transcription was applied to about 0.5 to 1 ug RNA. The immunoSEQ assay covered 54 Vbeta and 13 Jbeta segments for CDR3. TCRdb re-analysed the immunoSEQ multiplex PCR reads in MiXCR, keeping a single row per CDR3 protein. The sample includes around 100,000 distinct CDR3 sequences, approximately 95% seen only once; the top ten take 0.25% to 0.35%. This entry is derived from a study of CD8 T cells in Susac syndrome. Looking at the study overall: Active disease was present in about 6 of the sequenced Susac syndrome patients, whereas fewer than 10 of them were in remission.

The clonotype originates from a human donor with Susac syndrome. V is TRBV15 and J is TRBJ2-1; 7 bases match TRBD2. What was sequenced was CD8+ T cells from PBMCs. The CDR3 DNA is TGTGCCACCAGCTTGCAGGGAGGGAATGAGCAGTTCTTC. Amino acid sequence: CATSLQGGNEQFF.